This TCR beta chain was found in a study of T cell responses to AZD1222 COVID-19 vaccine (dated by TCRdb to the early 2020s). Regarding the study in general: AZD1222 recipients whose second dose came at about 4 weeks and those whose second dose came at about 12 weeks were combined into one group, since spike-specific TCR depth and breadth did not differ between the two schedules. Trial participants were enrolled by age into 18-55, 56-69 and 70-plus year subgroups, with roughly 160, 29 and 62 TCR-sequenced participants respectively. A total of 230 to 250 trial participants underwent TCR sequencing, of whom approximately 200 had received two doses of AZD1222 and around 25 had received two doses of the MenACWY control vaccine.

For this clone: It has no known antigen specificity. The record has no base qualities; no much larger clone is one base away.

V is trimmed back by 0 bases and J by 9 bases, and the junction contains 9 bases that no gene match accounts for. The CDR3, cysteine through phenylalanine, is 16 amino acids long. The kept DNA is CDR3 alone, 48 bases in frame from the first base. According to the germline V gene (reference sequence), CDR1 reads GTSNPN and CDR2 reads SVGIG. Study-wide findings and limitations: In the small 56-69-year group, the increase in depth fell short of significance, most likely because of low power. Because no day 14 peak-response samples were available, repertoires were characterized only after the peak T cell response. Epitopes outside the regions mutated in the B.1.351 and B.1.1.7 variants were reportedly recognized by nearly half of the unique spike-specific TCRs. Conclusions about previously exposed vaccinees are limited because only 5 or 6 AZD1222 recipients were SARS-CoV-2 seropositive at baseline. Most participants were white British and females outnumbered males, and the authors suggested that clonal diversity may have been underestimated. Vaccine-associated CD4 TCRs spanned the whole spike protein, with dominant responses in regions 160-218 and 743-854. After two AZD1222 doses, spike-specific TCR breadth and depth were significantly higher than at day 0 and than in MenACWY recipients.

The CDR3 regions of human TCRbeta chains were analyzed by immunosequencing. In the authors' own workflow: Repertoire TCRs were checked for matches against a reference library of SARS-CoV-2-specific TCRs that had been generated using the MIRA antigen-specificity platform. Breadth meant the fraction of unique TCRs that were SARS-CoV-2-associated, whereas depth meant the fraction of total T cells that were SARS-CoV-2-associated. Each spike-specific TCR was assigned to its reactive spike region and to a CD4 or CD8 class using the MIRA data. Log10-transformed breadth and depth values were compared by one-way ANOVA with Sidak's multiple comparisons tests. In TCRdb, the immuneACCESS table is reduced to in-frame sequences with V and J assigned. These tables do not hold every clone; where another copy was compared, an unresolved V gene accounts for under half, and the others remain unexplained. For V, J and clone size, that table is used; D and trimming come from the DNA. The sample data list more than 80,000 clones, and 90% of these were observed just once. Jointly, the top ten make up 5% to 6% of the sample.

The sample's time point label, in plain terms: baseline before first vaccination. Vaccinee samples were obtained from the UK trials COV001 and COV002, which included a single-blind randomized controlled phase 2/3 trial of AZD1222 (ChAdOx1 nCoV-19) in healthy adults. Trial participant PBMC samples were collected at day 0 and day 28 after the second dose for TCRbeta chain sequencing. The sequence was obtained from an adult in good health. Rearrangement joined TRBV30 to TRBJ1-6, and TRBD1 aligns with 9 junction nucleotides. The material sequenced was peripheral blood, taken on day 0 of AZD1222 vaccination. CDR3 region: CAWSVLGGTGRSPLHF. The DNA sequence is TGTGCCTGGAGTGTACTTGGAGGGACAGGGCGTTCACCCCTCCACTTT.